This T cell receptor beta chain was captured in a study of blood T cell repertoires in COVID-19 (dated by TCRdb to the early 2020s). About the study as a whole: The collaborator samples originated in the United States, Italy and Spain and spanned the acute and convalescent phases of COVID-19. Where available, HLA class I and class II types were obtained from metadata supplied by the sample provider rather than from assay-based typing. A freely available public database, intended as a resource for researchers studying the immune response to SARS-CoV-2, is where the repertoires were released. A de-identified subject ID, COVID-19 status, age in years and sex were almost always included in the sample metadata. Deeply sampled blood TCRbeta repertoires from subjects exposed to, actively infected with, or recovered from COVID-19 were included in the dataset. The samples were drawn from two sources: the first 160 participants of the ongoing ImmuneRACE study, and fewer than 1,500 subjects contributed by 6 global collaborators. The material from the prospective study consisted of cDNA or gDNA derived from T cells, B-cell-depleted T cells, or PBMCs. General findings and caveats noted by the study authors: The amount of clinical and demographic metadata varied by source and participant and was provided uncurated.

In the case of this clone: No antigen is known for it. Base qualities were left out, and no much larger clone turns up one base away.

TCRbeta CDR3 regions were amplified from genomic DNA by means of the immunoSEQ Assay, a bias-controlled multiplex PCR. In the paper's pipeline: Nucleated cell counts per sample were estimated from amplification of reference gene primers within the assay. Sequence reads were collapsed and filtered to measure the absolute abundance of every unique TCRbeta CDR3 rearrangement. For each sample, productive Simpson clonality was calculated by taking the square root of Simpson's diversity index across productive rearrangements. TCRdb's version of the immuneACCESS table is confined to in-frame rearrangements and falls short of the full clone set. An unresolved V gene accounts for under half of the shortfall where checked; the remainder is of unknown origin. V and J calls and clone size are those listed in that table; D and trimming were worked out from the DNA. The sample table lists 400,000 to 550,000 clones, 75% to 90% of them with a count of one. Together, the top ten hold 4% to 5.5% of the sample.

Collaborating institutions collected whole blood in K2EDTA tubes following their own protocols. Collaborator samples were shipped for TCRbeta analysis as frozen whole blood, isolated PBMCs, or DNA extracted from either sample type. The CDR3 has 15 amino acids, counting the end cysteine and phenylalanine. Of all the DNA, just the CDR3 is kept, 45 bases in frame from base 1. Trimmed from V: 3 bases; trimmed from J: 7 bases; junction bases lacking a gene match: 8. According to the germline V gene, CDR1 reads SGDLS and CDR2 reads YYNGEE. In this chain, TRBV9 is recombined with TRBJ1-4, and 8 bases in between align with TRBD1. The sequenced material came from peripheral blood. This TCR derives from a woman aged 25-40 years with acute or convalescent COVID-19. The CDR3 has the sequence CASSAESGGVEKLFF. The nucleotide sequence is TGTGCCAGCAGCGCAGAATCAGGGGGCGTTGAAAAACTGTTTTTT.